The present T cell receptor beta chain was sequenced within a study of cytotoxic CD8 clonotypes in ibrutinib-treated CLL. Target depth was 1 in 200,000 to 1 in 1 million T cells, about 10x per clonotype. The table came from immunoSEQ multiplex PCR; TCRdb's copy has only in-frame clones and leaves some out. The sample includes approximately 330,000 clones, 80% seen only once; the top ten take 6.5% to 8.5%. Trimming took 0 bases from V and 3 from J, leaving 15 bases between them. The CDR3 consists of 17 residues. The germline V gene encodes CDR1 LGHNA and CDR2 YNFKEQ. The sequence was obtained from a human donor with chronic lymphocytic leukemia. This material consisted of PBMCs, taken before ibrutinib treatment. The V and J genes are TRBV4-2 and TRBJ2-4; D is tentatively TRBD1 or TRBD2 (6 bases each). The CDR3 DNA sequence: TGTGCCAGCAGCCAAGATGGAGCGGAGGGGGACAAAAACATTCAGTACTTC. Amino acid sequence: CASSQDGAEGDKNIQYF.